Below, one T cell receptor (beta chain) is given with its context. The antigen is unknown. The protocol was immunoSEQ multiplex PCR, while the TCRdb copy is restricted to in-frame clones and leaves out a portion. Seen here are roughly 2.4 million clones, more than 90% observed once, and the top ten hold 0.1% to 0.15%. The record originates from a study of shared clonotypes between healthy human individuals. Points from the study as a whole: With a few donors compared, roughly 4.9% of naive CD4 clonotypes were shared. Non-shared clonotypes had lower generation probabilities than clonotypes shared by all four sorted-subset donors. Sequencing depth was predicted to influence how clonotypes are shared among donors.

With 4 bases removed from V and 2 bases from J, the gap between germline ends came to 14 bases. Germline CDR1 reads MNHEY; CDR2 reads SVGAGI. CDR3 length: 15 residues. Every donor, a Caucasian adult, lived in Nashville, Tennessee. The sequenced sample was naive CD4+ T cells sorted from blood. Subset of the sample: CD45RA+ positively selected. The chain is built from TRBV6-5 and TRBJ2-5, with D perhaps given as TRBD1 or TRBD2 (6 bases each). The receptor's source is a man between 18 and 29 years old in good health. The CDR3 is CASSLGGGSQETQYF. As DNA, the CDR3 is TGTGCCAGCAGTTTGGGGGGCGGTTCTCAAGAGACCCAGTACTTC.